This TCR beta chain was captured in a study of blood T cell repertoires in COVID-19. About the research overall: The samples span acute and convalescent COVID-19 from the United States, Italy and Spain.

In the original analysis: Amplification from reference gene primers served as the basis for estimated nucleated cell counts. Method: immunoSEQ multiplex PCR; TCRdb's copy keeps in-frame clones and lacks some. V and J calls and clone size come straight from that table; D and trimming were deduced from the DNA. The sample gives more than 200,000 clones, approximately 86% of which show up once; about 1.6% is in the top ten. The study recruited people aged 18 to 89 years across roughly 25 US areas. Recovered status applied to Cohort 3 donors who had two consecutive negative PCRs. It also applied to those with clearance or with symptom resolution. This clonotype was obtained from a woman aged 45-65 years who had recovered from COVID-19. The source material was PBMCs or T cells enriched from blood (not recorded which).

CDR3 sequence (DNA): TGTGCCAGCAGTTTCGAGTTACCAAAGGGCGGCGGGAGAGCGGGAGGGACAGATACGCAGTATTTT. This sequence encodes CASSFELPKGGGRAGGTDTQYF. This chain connects TRBV27 to TRBJ2-3; 10 bases are shared with TRBD2. V was pared by 3 bases and J by 3 bases, with 24 bases of the junction left unmatched. The length of the CDR3 is 22 residues. Germline V CDR1 and CDR2: MNHEY, SMNVEV (reference sequence).